The clone carrying this TCR beta chain turned up a few times. The target antigen is unknown. The data derive from a study of regulatory T cells in long-lasting Graves disease. Study-wide background: To qualify as persistent, Graves' disease required over 5 years of antithyroid drugs with positive TSH receptor antibodies. Study-level results: Those with persistent Graves' had less TCR diversity than newly diagnosed patients.

Noted time point: persistent/refractory GD, antithyroid drugs over 5 years with positive TRAb. From PBMCs, RNA was extracted and then used to make the TCR library. CDR1 and CDR2 (germline): KGHSH, LQKENI. The CDR3 covers 13 residues. Trimming took 5 bases from V and 7 from J, leaving 11 bases between them. The authors built TCR beta libraries using iRepertoire HTBI primers and Arm-PCR of CDR3 regions. MiXCR, applied by TCRdb to the multiplex PCR reads, yields one record per CDR3 protein. The sample holds roughly 400,000 distinct CDR3 sequences; roughly 20% are singletons and the top ten take about a fifth.

The source material was peripheral blood mononuclear cells (PBMCs), sampled when the disease was refractory, from a patient treated with antithyroid drugs. J is TRBJ2-2 and V is TRBV18, with D tentatively TRBD1 (5 bases). The sequence came from a female donor with Graves disease. The CDR3 DNA reads as TGTGCCAGCTCATCAGACAGTAGCGGGGAGCTGTTTTTT. Amino acid sequence: CASSSDSSGELFF.